The clone carrying this T cell receptor beta chain was observed a single time. Antigen specificity is unknown. The time point denotes: cycle 4 day 1 (C4D1), after less than 7 weeks of nivolumab. With no exception, relapse followed autologous stem cell transplantation in all patients, and brentuximab vedotin exposure varied. This record belongs to a study of PD-1 blockade in classical Hodgkin lymphoma. The method was immunoSEQ multiplex PCR; TCRdb's version includes in-frame clones alone and lacks a portion of them. The sample holds 19,000 or so clones; approximately 80% are singletons and the top ten take roughly 22%. Study-level results: Newly diagnosed and completely responding patients shared comparable baseline diversity. There was a significant rise in CD4+ TCR diversity by C4D1, with no such rise for CD8+. Patients who initiated nivolumab within 1 year of ASCT were excluded.

The material sequenced was peripheral blood mononuclear cells (PBMCs), taken before the fourth cycle of nivolumab. The receptor comes from a human donor with classical Hodgkin lymphoma.

The CDR3 sequence: CAWSPPRGRGEKLFF. CDR3 in DNA: TGTGCCTGGAGCCCCCCGAGGGGGAGAGGGGAAAAACTGTTTTTT. This chain uses TRBV30 with TRBJ1-4; a weak D match, TRBD1 (6 bases). Germline V gives CDR1 GTSNPN, CDR2 SVGIG (reference sequence). The CDR3 length is 15 residues. V lost 3 bases to trimming and J lost 8 bases, with 19 bases between them. The entire variable domain, with the rest obtained from reference TRBV30 and TRBJ1-4, is as follows: SQTIHQWPATLVQPVGSPLSLECTVEGTSNPNLYWYRQAAGRGLQLLFYSVGIGQISSEVPQNLSASRPQDRQFILSSKKLLLSDSGFYLCAWSPPRGRGEKLFFGSGTQLSVL.